This T cell receptor beta chain was found in a study of cytomegalovirus exposure and HLA in healthy donors. Study summary: The use of the same platform for the 90 to 150 validation repertoires and the roughly 630 first-cohort repertoires was reported by a later analysis. Study-wide points: Most TCR sequences were rare, but some public TCRs occurred in many donors. In vitro work confirmed that three CMV-associated chains recognize CMV antigens. Cytomegalovirus status was reportedly diagnosed by the classifier with high specificity and sensitivity.

Clones were read by immunoSEQ multiplex PCR, and TCRdb kept only the in-frame ones, dropping some. The sample yields roughly 130,000 clones, 70% to 90% seen once. CDR3 size: 13 residues. Trimming shortened V by 2 bases and J by 7 bases, and 12 bases separated the two germline ends. Germline V gene lookup returns CDR1 SGHTA and CDR2 FQGNSA. For this clone: The antigen is unknown.

The sample consisted of PBMCs. This chain joins TRBV7-2 and TRBJ2-7, with a weak D call TRBD1 (5 bases). This sequence was found in a man between 18 and 29 years old in good health and CMV-seronegative. Here the CDR3 reads CASSLYDSWEQYF. The CDR3 DNA sequence: TGTGCCAGCAGCTTATACGACAGTTGGGAGCAGTACTTC. Full variable domain (missing parts from reference TRBV7-2 and TRBJ2-7): GAGVSQSPSNKVTEKGKDVELRCDPISGHTALYWYRQSLGQGLEFLIYFQGNSAPDKSGLPSDRFSAERTGGSVSTLTIQRTQQEDSAVYLCASSLYDSWEQYFGPGTRLTVT.